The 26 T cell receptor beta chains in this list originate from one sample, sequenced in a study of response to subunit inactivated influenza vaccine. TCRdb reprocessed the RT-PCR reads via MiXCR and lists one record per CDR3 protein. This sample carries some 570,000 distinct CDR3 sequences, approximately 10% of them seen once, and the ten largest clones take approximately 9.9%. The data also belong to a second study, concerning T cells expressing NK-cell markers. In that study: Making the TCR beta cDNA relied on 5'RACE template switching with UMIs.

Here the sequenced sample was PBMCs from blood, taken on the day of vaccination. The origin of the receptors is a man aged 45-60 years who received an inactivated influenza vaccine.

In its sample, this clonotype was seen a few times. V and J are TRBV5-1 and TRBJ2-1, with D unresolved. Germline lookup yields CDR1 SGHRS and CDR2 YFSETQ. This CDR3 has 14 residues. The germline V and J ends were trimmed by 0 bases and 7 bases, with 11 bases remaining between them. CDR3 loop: CASSLGSVGNEQFF. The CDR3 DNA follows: TGCGCCAGCAGCTTGGGTTCGGTGGGTAATGAGCAGTTCTTC. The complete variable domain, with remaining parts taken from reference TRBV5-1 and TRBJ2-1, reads KAGVTQTPRYLIKTRGQQVTLSCSPISGHRSVSWYQQTPGQGLQFLFEYFSETQRNKGNFPGRFSGRQFSNSRSEMNVSTLELGDSALYLCASSLGSVGNEQFFGPGTRLTVL.

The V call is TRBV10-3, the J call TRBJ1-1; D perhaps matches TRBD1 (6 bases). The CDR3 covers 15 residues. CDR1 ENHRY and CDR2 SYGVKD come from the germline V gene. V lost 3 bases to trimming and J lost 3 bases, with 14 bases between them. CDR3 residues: CAISDVGRGYTEAFF. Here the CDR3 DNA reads TGTGCCATCAGTGATGTCGGCAGGGGATACACTGAAGCTTTCTTT.

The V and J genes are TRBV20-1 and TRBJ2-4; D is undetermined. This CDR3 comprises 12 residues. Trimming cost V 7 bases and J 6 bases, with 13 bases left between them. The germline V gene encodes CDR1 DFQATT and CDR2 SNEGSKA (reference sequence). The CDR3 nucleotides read TGCAGTGTATCTCGAAGAGGAAACATTCAGTACTTC. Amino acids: CSVSRRGNIQYF.

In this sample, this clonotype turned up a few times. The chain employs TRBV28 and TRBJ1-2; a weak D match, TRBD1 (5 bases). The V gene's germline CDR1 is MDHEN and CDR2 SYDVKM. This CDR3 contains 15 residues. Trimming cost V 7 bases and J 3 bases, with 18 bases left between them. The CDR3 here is CASKEEGTIYYGYTF. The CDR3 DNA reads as TGTGCCAGCAAGGAGGAGGGGACCATATACTATGGCTACACCTTC.

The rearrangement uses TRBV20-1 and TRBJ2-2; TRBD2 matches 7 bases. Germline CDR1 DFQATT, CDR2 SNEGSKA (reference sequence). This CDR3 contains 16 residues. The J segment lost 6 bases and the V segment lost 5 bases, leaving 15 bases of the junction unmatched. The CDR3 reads CSALLFGGRDSGELFF. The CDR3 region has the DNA TGCAGTGCTCTTCTTTTTGGCGGGAGAGATTCCGGGGAGCTGTTTTTT.

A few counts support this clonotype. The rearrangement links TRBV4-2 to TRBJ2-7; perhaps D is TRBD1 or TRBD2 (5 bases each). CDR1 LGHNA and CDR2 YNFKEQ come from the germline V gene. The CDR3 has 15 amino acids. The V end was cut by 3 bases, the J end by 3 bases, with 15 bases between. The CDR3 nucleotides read TGTGCCAGCAGCCAGAGGGGAACAGTCAACTACGAGCAGTACTTC. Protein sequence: CASSQRGTVNYEQYF.

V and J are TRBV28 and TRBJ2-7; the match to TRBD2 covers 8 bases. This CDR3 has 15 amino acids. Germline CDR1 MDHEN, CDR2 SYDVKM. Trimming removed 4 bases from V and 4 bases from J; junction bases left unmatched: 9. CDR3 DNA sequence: TGTGCCAGCAGTTCCCCGGGCCGGGGGGGTTACGAGCAGTACTTC. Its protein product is CASSSPGRGGYEQYF.

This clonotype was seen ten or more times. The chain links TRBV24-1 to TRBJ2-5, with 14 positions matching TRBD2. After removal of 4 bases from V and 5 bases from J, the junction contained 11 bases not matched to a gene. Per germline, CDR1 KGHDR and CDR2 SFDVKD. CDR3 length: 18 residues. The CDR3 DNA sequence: TGTGCCACCAGTGACCCCGGGACTAGCGGGAGAGTGGGCGAGACCCAGTACTTC. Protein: CATSDPGTSGRVGETQYF.

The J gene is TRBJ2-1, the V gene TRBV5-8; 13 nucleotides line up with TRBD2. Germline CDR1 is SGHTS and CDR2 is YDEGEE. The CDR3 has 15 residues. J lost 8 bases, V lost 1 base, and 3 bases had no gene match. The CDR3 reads CASSLNGLAGDEQFF. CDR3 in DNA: TGTGCCAGCAGCTTGAACGGACTAGCGGGGGATGAGCAGTTCTTC. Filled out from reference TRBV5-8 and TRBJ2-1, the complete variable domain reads EAGVTQSPTHLIKTRGQQATLRCSPISGHTSVYWYQQALGLGLQFLLWYDEGEERNRGNFPPRFSGRQFPNYSSELNVNALELEDSALYLCASSLNGLAGDEQFFGPGTRLTVL.

The CDR3 loop is CASSQVGQGSEQFF. For the CDR3, the DNA is TGTGCCAGCAGCCAAGTAGGGCAGGGTAGTGAGCAGTTCTTC. The chain combines TRBV4-2 with TRBJ2-1, with TRBD1 as a possible D gene (5 bases). The V end lost 1 base, the J end lost 9 bases, and 13 bases lay between the germline ends. The germline V gene encodes CDR1 LGHNA and CDR2 YNFKEQ. The CDR3 extends over 14 amino acids.

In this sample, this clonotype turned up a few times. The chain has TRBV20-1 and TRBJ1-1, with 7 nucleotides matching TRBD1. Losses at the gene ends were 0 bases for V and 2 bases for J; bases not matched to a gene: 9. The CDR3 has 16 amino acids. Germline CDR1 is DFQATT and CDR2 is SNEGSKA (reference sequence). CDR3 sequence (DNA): TGCAGTGCTAGAGATCACCAGGGGGGAAGAAACACTGAAGCTTTCTTT. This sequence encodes CSARDHQGGRNTEAFF.

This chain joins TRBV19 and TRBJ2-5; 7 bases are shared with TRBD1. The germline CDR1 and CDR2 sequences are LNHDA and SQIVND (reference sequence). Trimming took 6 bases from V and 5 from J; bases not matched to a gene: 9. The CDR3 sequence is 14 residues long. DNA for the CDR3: TGTGCCAGTAGCGGTGACAGGGTTACTGAGACCCAGTACTTC. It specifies CASSGDRVTETQYF.

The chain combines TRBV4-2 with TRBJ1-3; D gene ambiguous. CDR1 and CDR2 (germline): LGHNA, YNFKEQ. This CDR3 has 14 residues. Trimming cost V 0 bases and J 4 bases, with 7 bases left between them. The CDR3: CASSQDQSGNTIYF. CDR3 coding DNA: TGTGCCAGCAGCCAAGATCAATCGGGAAACACCATATATTTT.

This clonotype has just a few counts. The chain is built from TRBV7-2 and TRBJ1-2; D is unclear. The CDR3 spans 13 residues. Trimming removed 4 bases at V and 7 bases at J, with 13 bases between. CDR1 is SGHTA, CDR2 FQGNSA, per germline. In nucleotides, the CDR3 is TGTGCCAGCAGCTCCCCCCGCAGGTTTGGCTACACCTTC. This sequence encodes CASSSPRRFGYTF.

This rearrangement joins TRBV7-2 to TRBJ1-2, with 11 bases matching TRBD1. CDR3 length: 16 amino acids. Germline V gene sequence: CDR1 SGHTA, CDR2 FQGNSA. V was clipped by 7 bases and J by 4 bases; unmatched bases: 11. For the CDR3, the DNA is TGTGCCAGCAACCGGGACAGGGGGGTGAAAGGCTATGGCTACACCTTC. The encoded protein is CASNRDRGVKGYGYTF.

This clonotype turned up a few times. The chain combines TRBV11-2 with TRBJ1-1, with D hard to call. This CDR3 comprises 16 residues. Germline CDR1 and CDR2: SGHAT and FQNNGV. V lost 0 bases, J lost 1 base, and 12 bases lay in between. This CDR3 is CASSLDPDPGNTEAFF. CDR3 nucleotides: TGTGCCAGCAGCTTAGATCCCGATCCCGGGAACACTGAAGCTTTCTTT.

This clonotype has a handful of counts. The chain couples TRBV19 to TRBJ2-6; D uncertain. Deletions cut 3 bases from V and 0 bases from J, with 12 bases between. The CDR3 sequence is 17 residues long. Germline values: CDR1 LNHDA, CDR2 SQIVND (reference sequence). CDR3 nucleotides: TGTGCCAGTAGTATTCAGGTCATACTCTCTGGGGCCAACGTCCTGACTTTC. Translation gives CASSIQVILSGANVLTF.

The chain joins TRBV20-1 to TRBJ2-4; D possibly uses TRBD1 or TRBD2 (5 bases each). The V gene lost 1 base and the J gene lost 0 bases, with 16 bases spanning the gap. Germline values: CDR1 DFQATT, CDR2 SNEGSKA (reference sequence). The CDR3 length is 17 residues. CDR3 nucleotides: TGCAGTGCTAGAGTTGACGGGGCCTCCCTAGCCAAAAACATTCAGTACTTC. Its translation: CSARVDGASLAKNIQYF.

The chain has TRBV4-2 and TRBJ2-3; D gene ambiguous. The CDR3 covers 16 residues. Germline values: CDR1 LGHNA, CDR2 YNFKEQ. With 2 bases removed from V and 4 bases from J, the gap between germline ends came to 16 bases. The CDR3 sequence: CASSQLGPDPPDTQYF. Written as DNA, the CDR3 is TGTGCCAGCAGCCAACTAGGACCAGACCCCCCAGATACGCAGTATTTT.

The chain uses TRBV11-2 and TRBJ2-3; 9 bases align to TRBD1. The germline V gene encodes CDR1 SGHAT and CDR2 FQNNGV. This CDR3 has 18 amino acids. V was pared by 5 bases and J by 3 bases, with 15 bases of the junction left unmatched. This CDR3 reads CASSLQGSGTGSTDTQYF. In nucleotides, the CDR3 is TGTGCCAGCAGCCTCCAAGGGTCCGGGACAGGGTCGACAGATACGCAGTATTTT.

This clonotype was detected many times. The CDR3 loop reads CASLSSWDTQYF. CDR3 sequence (DNA): TGTGCCAGTCTTTCTAGCTGGGATACGCAGTATTTT. The rearrangement joins TRBV6-6 to TRBJ2-3, with D tentatively TRBD2 (5 bases). Germline V gene data show CDR1 as MNHNY and CDR2 as SVGAGI (reference sequence). This CDR3 has 12 amino acids. Trimming pared 9 bases from V and 6 bases from J, leaving 13 bases between.

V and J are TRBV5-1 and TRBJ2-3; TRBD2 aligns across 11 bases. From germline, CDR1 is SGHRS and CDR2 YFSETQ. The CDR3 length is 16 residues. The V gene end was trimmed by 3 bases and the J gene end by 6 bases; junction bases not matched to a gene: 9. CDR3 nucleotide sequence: TGCGCCAGCAGCTCGATCGGGACTAGCGGTTCGGATACGCAGTATTTT. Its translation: CASSSIGTSGSDTQYF.

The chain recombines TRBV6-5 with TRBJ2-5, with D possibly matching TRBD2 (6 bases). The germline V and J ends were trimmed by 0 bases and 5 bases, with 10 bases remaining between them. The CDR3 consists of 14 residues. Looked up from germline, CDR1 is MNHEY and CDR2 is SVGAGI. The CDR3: CASSYSGGSETQYF. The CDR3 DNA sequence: TGTGCCAGCAGTTACTCGGGAGGCAGTGAGACCCAGTACTTC.

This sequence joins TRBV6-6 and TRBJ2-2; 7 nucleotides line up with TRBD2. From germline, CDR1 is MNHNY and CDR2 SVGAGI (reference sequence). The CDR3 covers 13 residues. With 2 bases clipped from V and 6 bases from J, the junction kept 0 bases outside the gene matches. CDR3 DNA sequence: TGTGCCAGCAGTTACGGGGGGGCCGGGGAGCTGTTTTTT. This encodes CASSYGGAGELFF.

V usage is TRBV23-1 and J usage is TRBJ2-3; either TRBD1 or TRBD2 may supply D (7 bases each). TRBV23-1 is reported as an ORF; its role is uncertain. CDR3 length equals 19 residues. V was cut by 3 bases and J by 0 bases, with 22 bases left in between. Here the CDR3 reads CASSHFGAGGELSTDTQYF. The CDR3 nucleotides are TGCGCCAGCAGTCACTTCGGGGCAGGGGGGGAACTTAGCACAGATACGCAGTATTTT.

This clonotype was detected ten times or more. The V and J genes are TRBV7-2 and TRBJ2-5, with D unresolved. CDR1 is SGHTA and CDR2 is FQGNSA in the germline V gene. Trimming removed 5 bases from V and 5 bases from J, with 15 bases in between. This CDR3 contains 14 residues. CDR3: CASSKTPLGETQYF. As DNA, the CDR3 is TGTGCCAGCAGCAAGACACCCCTCGGGGAGACCCAGTACTTC.